Given below is one TCR beta chain in context. The method was immunoSEQ multiplex PCR; TCRdb's version includes in-frame clones alone and lacks a portion of them. The sample lists just under 250,000 clones; about 89% were seen once. The data were taken from a study of blood T cell repertoires in COVID-19. Overall study context: The United States, Italy and Spain provided the acute and convalescent COVID-19 samples.

CDR1 is LNHDA and CDR2 is SQIVND in the germline V gene (reference sequence). With V trimmed by 5 bases and J by 3 bases, 8 bases remained unmatched. This CDR3 comprises 15 residues. Recovered Cohort 3 donors showed two negative PCRs, clearance, or symptom resolution. Sequenced material: PBMCs or T cells enriched from blood (not recorded which). The source of this sequence is a young woman who had recovered from COVID-19. The V and J genes are TRBV19 and TRBJ2-3, with TRBD1 matching over 7 bases. CDR3 amino acids: CASSWTDRVTDTQYF. Here the CDR3 DNA reads TGTGCCAGTAGTTGGACAGACAGGGTAACAGATACGCAGTATTTT.